Below, one T cell receptor (beta chain) is given with its context. One junction end does not reproduce the germline sequence, and a read error may be involved. Amplification of TCR beta CDR3 regions used RNA as the template. An initial round of RT-PCR targeting the TCR CDR3 relied on the HTBI primer set. TCRdb redid the calling of the multiplex PCR reads with MiXCR, one entry per CDR3 protein. The table lists 610,000 or so distinct CDR3 sequences, more than 45% of them singletons. The sample belongs to a study of T cells in Graves' hyperthyroidism and ophthalmopathy. Germline loops: CDR1 SGDLS, CDR2 YYNGEE. This CDR3 is built from 14 residues.

This chain links TRBV9 with TRBJ2-5; D might be TRBD2 (6 bases). The receptor was isolated from a woman younger than 30 with Graves' hyperthyroidism. The specimen sequenced was peripheral blood or thyroid tissue (not recorded which). The CDR3 DNA reads as TGTGTCAGCAGCCCTCGGGGTAGCGGCGAGACCCAGTACTTC. Its protein product is CVSSPRGSGETQYF.